This T cell receptor (beta chain) was observed in a study of blood T cells in healthy people across ages. Together with a sample-barcoded 5' primer, a J-beta primer mix was included in a second PCR lasting about 7 to 11 cycles. MiXCR, applied by TCRdb to the 5' RACE reads, yields one record per CDR3 protein. The table records roughly 1.6 million distinct CDR3 sequences, around 36% of them present only once. The V end lost 7 bases, the J end lost 0 bases, and 13 bases lay between the germline ends. The length of the CDR3 is 13 residues. CDR1 and CDR2 (germline): DFQATT, SNEGSKA (reference sequence). The genes are TRBV20-1 and TRBJ2-7, with D uncertain. The sequence derives from a woman in her twenties or thirties in good health. The sequenced material came from blood. The CDR3 nucleotides read TGCAGTGTTAAGTCCGAAAGCTCCTACGAGCAGTACTTC. It yields the protein CSVKSESSYEQYF.